Below are 28 T cell receptor beta chains sequenced from a single sample in a study of identical twins. TCRdb reprocessed the 5' RACE reads with MiXCR, giving one entry per CDR3 protein. The sample has about 450,000 distinct CDR3 sequences; roughly 20% are singletons. What was sequenced was naive T cells sorted from blood. These receptors all stem from a man aged 50 to 60 in good health.

This clonotype has only a few counts. J is TRBJ2-1 and V is TRBV10-3; TRBD1 aligns across 11 bases. Per germline, CDR1 ENHRY and CDR2 SYGVKD. The CDR3 extends over 19 amino acids. V shed 6 bases and J 1 base; nucleotides not matched to a gene: 14. The CDR3 coding sequence is TGTGCCATCAGCGGACAGGGGGCGGCTAGCGGACCTTCCTACAATGAGCAGTTCTTC. Protein product: CAISGQGAASGPSYNEQFF.

The chain joins TRBV7-3 to TRBJ2-1; 9 bases are shared with TRBD1. V lost 0 bases, J lost 2 bases, and 8 bases stayed unmatched. Looked up from germline, CDR1 is SGHTA and CDR2 is FQGTGA. This CDR3 spans 18 amino acids. Written as DNA, the CDR3 is TGTGCCAGCAGCTTAACGGGGTTTGGGGACAGGGCCTACAATGAGCAGTTCTTC. Translation gives CASSLTGFGDRAYNEQFF.

This clonotype has at least ten counts. The CDR3 DNA reads TGTGCCACCAGTGATCCGGACAGGGAGGATGGCTACACCTTC. Translation gives CATSDPDREDGYTF. The chain couples TRBV24-1 to TRBJ1-2, with 8 nucleotides matching TRBD1. This CDR3 is 14 amino acids long. Germline CDR1 reads KGHDR; CDR2 reads SFDVKD. V lost 3 bases and J lost 6; bases outside the gene matches: 5.

This clonotype came up a few times. V and J are TRBV10-3 and TRBJ1-1, with D unclear. The germline gives CDR1 ENHRY, CDR2 SYGVKD. The V end was cut by 4 bases, the J end by 4 bases, with 10 bases between. This CDR3 comprises 13 residues. The CDR3: CAISAGMGTEAFF. CDR3 coding DNA: TGTGCCATCAGTGCCGGGATGGGCACTGAAGCTTTCTTT.

This clonotype came up many times. The genes are TRBV6-1 and TRBJ1-2, with 9 bases matching TRBD1. Germline loops: CDR1 MNHNS, CDR2 SASEGT. Germline trimming cut 7 bases from V and 4 bases from J; bases unmatched to any gene: 7. The CDR3 is 14 residues long. The CDR3 loop reads CASIATGGIYGYTF. CDR3 nucleotide sequence: TGTGCCAGCATAGCGACAGGGGGAATCTATGGCTACACCTTC.

The table lists this clonotype with many counts. The chain is built from TRBV20-1 and TRBJ2-1; D is perhaps TRBD2 (5 bases). Trimming took 2 bases from V and 9 from J, leaving 11 bases between them. This CDR3 has 12 residues. CDR1 and CDR2 from the germline V gene are DFQATT and SNEGSKA (reference sequence). The CDR3 DNA is TGCAGTGCTAGACGAGGGATCGGTGAGCAGTTCTTC. This gives the protein CSARRGIGEQFF.

This clonotype was seen a few times. The chain combines TRBV7-2 with TRBJ2-5; 8 bases match TRBD2. The germline V gene encodes CDR1 SGHTA and CDR2 FQGNSA. CDR3 length: 18 amino acids. J lost 9 bases, V lost 1 base, and 19 bases had no gene match. The CDR3 DNA follows: TGTGCCAGCAGCTTAGGGCGTGGTCGGCGGGGGGCGCCGGGGTCCCAGTACTTC. Protein: CASSLGRGRRGAPGSQYF.

This clonotype was seen more than once but under ten times. The rearrangement uses TRBV5-5 and TRBJ2-3; weak D call: TRBD2 (7 bases). There are 15 residues in the CDR3. Germline CDR1 reads SGHKS; CDR2 reads YYEKEE (reference sequence). The V gene lost 3 bases and the J gene lost 4 bases, with 15 bases spanning the gap. In DNA, the CDR3 is TGTGCCAGCAGCTGGGGGGGGGCGACCGCAGATACGCAGTATTTT. Its protein product is CASSWGGATADTQYF.

The chain links TRBV4-3 to TRBJ2-4; the match to TRBD2 covers 11 bases. V lost 0 bases to trimming and J lost 12 bases; unmatched junction nucleotides: 4. CDR1 and CDR2 (germline): LGHNA, YSLEER. The CDR3 is made up of 14 amino acids. The CDR3 region has the DNA TGCGCCAGCAGCCAAGATATAGCGGGGGGGTATCAGTACTTC. Translation gives CASSQDIAGGYQYF.

CDR3 sequence (DNA): TGCAGTGCCCGAGCGGGAGGACCCATCAATGAGCAGTTCTTC. Translated, it gives CSARAGGPINEQFF. The chain uses TRBV20-1 and TRBJ2-1; 9 bases align to TRBD2. After removal of 6 bases from V and 6 bases from J, the junction contained 9 bases not matched to a gene. This CDR3 contains 14 residues. The germline V gene has CDR1 DFQATT and CDR2 SNEGSKA (reference sequence).

This chain links TRBV12-3 or TRBV12-4 with TRBJ2-3; TRBD2 aligns across 9 bases. This CDR3 has 16 residues. The ends lost 2 bases at V and 0 bases at J; junction bases unmatched: 3. The DNA for the CDR3 is TGTGCCAGCAGTTTACTAGCGGGGTCTAGCACAGATACGCAGTATTTT. Its protein is CASSLLAGSSTDTQYF.

This clonotype showed up just a few times. V gene TRBV7-3 combines with J gene TRBJ2-1; 7 nucleotides align to TRBD2. J was trimmed by 2 bases and V by 4 bases; bases with no gene match: 5. The CDR3 is 15 amino acids. CDR1 is SGHTA and CDR2 is FQGTGA in the germline V gene. CDR3 DNA: TGTGCCAGCAGCTCCACAGCGGGACCCTACAATGAGCAGTTCTTC. Translation gives CASSSTAGPYNEQFF.

This clonotype was seen more than once but under ten times. The J gene is TRBJ2-7, the V gene TRBV12-3 or TRBV12-4; D is unclear. The CDR3 is made up of 14 amino acids. With 6 bases removed from V and 1 base from J, the gap between germline ends came to 13 bases. CDR3 protein: CASRGTANSYEQYF. CDR3 coding DNA: TGTGCCAGCAGGGGCACAGCCAATTCCTACGAGCAGTACTTC.

CDR3: CASSVTGTGRANYGYTF. The CDR3 region has the DNA TGTGCCAGCAGTGTGACCGGGACAGGTAGAGCTAACTATGGCTACACCTTC. The rearrangement joins TRBV12-3 or TRBV12-4 to TRBJ1-2, with TRBD1 identical over 8 bases. V lost 5 bases, J lost 0 bases, and 11 bases stayed unmatched. The CDR3 loop spans 17 amino acids.

The CDR3 protein is CASSLTSSSGANVLTF. As DNA, the CDR3 is TGTGCCAGCAGTCTGACATCGAGCTCTGGGGCCAACGTCCTGACTTTC. The chain recombines TRBV27 with TRBJ2-6; D ambiguous. V was shortened by 5 bases and J by 0 bases, with 11 bases between the two germline ends. The germline V gene encodes CDR1 MNHEY and CDR2 SMNVEV (reference sequence). This CDR3 contains 16 residues. The entire variable domain, with the rest obtained from reference TRBV27 and TRBJ2-6, is as follows: EAQVTQNPRYLITVTGKKLTVTCSQNMNHEYMSWYRQDPGLGLRQIYYSMNVEVTDKGDVPEGYKVSRKEKRNFPLILESPSPNQTSLYFCASSLTSSSGANVLTFGAGSRLTVL.

V and J are TRBV6-1 and TRBJ2-7, with D maybe TRBD1 (6 bases). Trimming removed 4 bases from V and 2 bases from J, with 12 bases in between. The CDR3 loop spans 14 amino acids. From germline, CDR1 is MNHNS and CDR2 SASEGT. CDR3 sequence (DNA): TGTGCCAGCAGTGCCCAGGGGAATCCCTACGAGCAGTACTTC. Translation: CASSAQGNPYEQYF.

This clonotype appeared many times. The chain couples TRBV5-1 to TRBJ2-1, with 12 bases aligning to TRBD2. CDR1 SGHRS and CDR2 YFSETQ come from the germline V gene. Trimming cost V 1 base and J 0 bases; bases outside gene matches: 14. The CDR3 loop spans 21 amino acids. The CDR3 DNA reads TGCGCCAGCAGCTTGATGATGACTAGCGGGAGTTATCAAAGCTCCTACAATGAGCAGTTCTTC. It translates to CASSLMMTSGSYQSSYNEQFF.

This clonotype has just a few counts. The J gene is TRBJ2-5, the V gene TRBV5-1; 10 nucleotides agree with TRBD2. The CDR3 has 16 amino acids. The germline V gene has CDR1 SGHRS and CDR2 YFSETQ. The J segment lost 2 bases and the V segment lost 7 bases, leaving 11 bases of the junction unmatched. The chain's CDR3 is CASASSGGFLQETQYF. The CDR3 DNA follows: TGCGCCAGCGCCTCTAGCGGGGGATTCTTGCAAGAGACCCAGTACTTC.

The V call is TRBV18, the J call TRBJ1-2; 8 bases are shared with TRBD1. The CDR3 totals 15 residues. Unmatched junction bases numbered 7, after V lost 3 bases and J lost 4 bases. Germline V gene sequence: CDR1 KGHSH, CDR2 LQKENI. The chain's CDR3 is CASSPSQTGGYGYTF. The CDR3 region has the DNA TGTGCCAGCTCACCGTCGCAAACAGGGGGCTATGGCTACACCTTC.

This clonotype is a singleton in its sample. This chain uses TRBV7-2 with TRBJ2-1; TRBD2 matches at 11 bases. Germline V gives CDR1 SGHTA, CDR2 FQGNSA. The CDR3 sequence is 16 residues long. The trim removed 8 bases at V and 9 bases at J, leaving 15 bases unmatched. The CDR3 DNA sequence: TGTGCCAGCGGCCGACTTAGCGGGGGGGCCTTGGGTGAGCAGTTCTTC. Protein sequence: CASGRLSGGALGEQFF. Filled out from reference TRBV7-2 and TRBJ2-1, the complete variable domain reads GAGVSQSPSNKVTEKGKDVELRCDPISGHTALYWYRQSLGQGLEFLIYFQGNSAPDKSGLPSDRFSAERTGGSVSTLTIQRTQQEDSAVYLCASGRLSGGALGEQFFGPGTRLTVL.

The V gene is TRBV25-1, the J gene TRBJ2-1; D is unresolved. CDR3 length equals 16 residues. CDR1 and CDR2 (germline): MGHDK, SYGVNS. The ends were cut back, 1 base at V and 0 bases at J, with 10 bases in the middle. CDR3 residues: CASSESGRSSYNEQFF. CDR3 in DNA: TGTGCCAGCAGTGAATCTGGCAGGAGCTCCTACAATGAGCAGTTCTTC. The full variable domain, with the rest looked up from reference TRBV25-1 and TRBJ2-1, is EADIYQTPRYLVIGTGKKITLECSQTMGHDKMYWYQQDPGMELHLIHYSYGVNSTEKGDLSSESTVSRIRTEHFPLTLESARPSHTSQYLCASSESGRSSYNEQFFGPGTRLTVL.

This clonotype was observed at least ten times. The chain carries TRBV29-1 and TRBJ2-2, with D unclear. Deletions cut 7 bases from V and 4 bases from J, with 13 bases between. Germline CDR1 reads SQVTM; CDR2 reads ANQGSEA. CDR3 length: 13 residues. Here the CDR3 reads CSATTGSTGELFF. In DNA, the CDR3 is TGCAGCGCTACGACTGGTTCCACCGGGGAGCTGTTTTTT.

This clonotype was picked up a small number of times. V and J are TRBV6-2 or TRBV6-3 and TRBJ1-5, with 7 bases lining up with TRBD1. Germline V gene data show CDR1 as MNHEY and CDR2 as SVGEGT. Losses at the gene ends were 6 bases for V and 4 bases for J; bases not matched to a gene: 6. This CDR3 spans 14 amino acids. CDR3: CASRTTGLNQPQHF. The CDR3 DNA is TGTGCCAGCAGGACGACAGGGCTTAATCAGCCCCAGCATTTT.

This clonotype is a singleton in its sample. This rearrangement joins TRBV7-2 to TRBJ2-3, with 9 bases that match TRBD1. Germline CDR1 reads SGHTA; CDR2 reads FQGNSA. There are 15 residues in the CDR3. With V trimmed by 4 bases and J by 3 bases, 5 bases remained unmatched. Written as DNA, the CDR3 is TGTGCCAGCAGCTCACACAGGGGGCGTACAGATACGCAGTATTTT. Protein: CASSSHRGRTDTQYF.

J is TRBJ2-3 and V is TRBV6-2 or TRBV6-3, with D possibly being TRBD2 (6 bases). The CDR3 is 16 residues long. Germline assignment: CDR1 MNHEY and CDR2 SVGEGT. V dropped 8 bases and J dropped 5 bases, with 23 bases sitting between them. The CDR3 reads CASEPGLWRGRDTQYF. CDR3 sequence (DNA): TGTGCCAGCGAACCGGGACTTTGGAGGGGACGAGATACGCAGTATTTT.

The gene calls are TRBV10-3 and TRBJ1-3; no reliable D call. The CDR3 loop spans 13 amino acids. From germline, CDR1 is ENHRY and CDR2 SYGVKD. Between the trimmed V and J ends, which lost 0 bases and 9 bases, there was a span of 9 bases. The CDR3 is CAISESTFTTIYF. As DNA, the CDR3 is TGTGCCATCAGTGAGTCGACATTCACCACCATATATTTT.

This clonotype was found a few times. The genes are TRBV20-1 and TRBJ2-3; TRBD2 matches 8 bases. Germline CDR1 is DFQATT and CDR2 is SNEGSKA (reference sequence). The CDR3 contains 15 residues. J gave up 5 bases and V 6 bases, and 13 bases lay outside the gene matches. CDR3 nucleotides: TGCAGTGCCCTCGACCGAGCGGGGGCAATAGATACGCAGTATTTT. Translating it yields CSALDRAGAIDTQYF.

This clonotype was seen ten or more times. The genes are TRBV6-1 and TRBJ2-7; 8 nucleotides line up with TRBD1. Trimming cost V 6 bases and J 0 bases; bases outside gene matches: 4. CDR3 length: 14 residues. Germline V lookup: CDR1 MNHNS, CDR2 SASEGT. The CDR3 spells CASSPGGRSYEQYF. The DNA for the CDR3 is TGTGCCAGCAGCCCAGGGGGCCGCTCCTACGAGCAGTACTTC.